This T cell receptor (beta chain) was captured in a study of beta chain features in type 1 diabetes. Sequencing targeted expressed TCRB transcripts, as all isolated RNA had been reverse transcribed. Profiled with immunoSEQ multiplex PCR; TCRdb holds only in-frame clones, not every one. The table has hundreds of thousands of clones, around 13% seen once; the top ten hold roughly 7%. Trimming pared 7 bases from V and 6 bases from J, leaving 18 bases between. This CDR3 has 15 residues. Germline assignment: CDR1 SNHLY and CDR2 FYNNEI. The J gene is TRBJ2-2, the V gene TRBV2; D could derive from TRBD1 or TRBD2 (7 bases each). Material for sequencing was central memory CD4+ T cells from blood. The clonotype originates from a man aged 30 to 39 in good health. In DNA form, the CDR3 reads TGTGCCAGCAAGAGTAGGGAGGGGGCCTCCGGGGAGCTGTTTTTT. This sequence encodes CASKSREGASGELFF.